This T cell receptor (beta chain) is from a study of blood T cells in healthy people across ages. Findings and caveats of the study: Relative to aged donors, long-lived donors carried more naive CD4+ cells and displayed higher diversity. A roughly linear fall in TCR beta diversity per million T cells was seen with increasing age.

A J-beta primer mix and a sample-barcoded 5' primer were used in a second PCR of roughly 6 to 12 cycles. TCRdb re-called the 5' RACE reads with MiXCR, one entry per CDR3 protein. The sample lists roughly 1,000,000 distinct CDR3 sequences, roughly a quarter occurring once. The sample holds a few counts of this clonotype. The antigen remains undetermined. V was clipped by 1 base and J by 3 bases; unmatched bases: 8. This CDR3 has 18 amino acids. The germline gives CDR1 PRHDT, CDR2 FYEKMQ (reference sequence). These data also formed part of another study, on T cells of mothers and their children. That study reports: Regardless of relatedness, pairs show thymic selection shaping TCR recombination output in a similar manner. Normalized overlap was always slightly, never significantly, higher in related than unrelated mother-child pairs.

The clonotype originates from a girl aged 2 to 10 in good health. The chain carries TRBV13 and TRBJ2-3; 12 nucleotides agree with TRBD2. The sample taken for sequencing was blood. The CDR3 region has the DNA TGTGCCAGCAGCTTAGAGGCTAGCGGGGGGGCCTATACAGATACGCAGTATTTT. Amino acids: CASSLEASGGAYTDTQYF.